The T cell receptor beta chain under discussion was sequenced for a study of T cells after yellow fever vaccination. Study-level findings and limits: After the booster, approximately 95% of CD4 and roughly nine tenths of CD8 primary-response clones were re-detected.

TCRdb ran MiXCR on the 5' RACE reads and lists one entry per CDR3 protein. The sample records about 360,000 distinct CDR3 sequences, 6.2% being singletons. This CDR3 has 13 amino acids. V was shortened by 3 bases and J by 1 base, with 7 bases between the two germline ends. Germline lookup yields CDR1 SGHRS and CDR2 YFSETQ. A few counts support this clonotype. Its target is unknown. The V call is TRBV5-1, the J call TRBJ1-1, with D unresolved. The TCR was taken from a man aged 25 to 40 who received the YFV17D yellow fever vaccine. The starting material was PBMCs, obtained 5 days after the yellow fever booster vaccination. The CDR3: CASSWDQNTEAFF. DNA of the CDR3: TGCGCCAGCAGCTGGGATCAGAACACTGAAGCTTTCTTT.